This T cell receptor (beta chain) was sequenced for a study of cytomegalovirus exposure and HLA in healthy donors. Study-wide points: The classifier reportedly diagnosed cytomegalovirus status with high specificity and sensitivity. Listed as cytomegalovirus-associated were 170 or so TCR beta chains.

This cohort consisted of healthy bone marrow donors. The CDR3 sequence is 13 residues long. Germline CDR1 reads SEHNR; CDR2 reads FQNEAQ (reference sequence). V was cut by 5 bases and J by 7 bases, with 12 bases left in between. Comments on this clone: Its specificity is not known.

The study ran its PCR with 60 Vbeta and 13 Jbeta primers. Profiled with immunoSEQ multiplex PCR; TCRdb holds only in-frame clones, not every one. This repertoire shows 140,000 or so clones, about 72% found once; its top ten account for 2% to 2.5%. Sequenced input: PBMCs. The chain is built from TRBV7-9 and TRBJ2-1; D might be TRBD2 (6 bases). The sequence derives from a man aged 40-49 years in good health and CMV-seronegative. CDR3 coding DNA: TGTGCCAGCAGCCTCGGACTACCTAATGAGCAGTTCTTC. Its protein is CASSLGLPNEQFF.